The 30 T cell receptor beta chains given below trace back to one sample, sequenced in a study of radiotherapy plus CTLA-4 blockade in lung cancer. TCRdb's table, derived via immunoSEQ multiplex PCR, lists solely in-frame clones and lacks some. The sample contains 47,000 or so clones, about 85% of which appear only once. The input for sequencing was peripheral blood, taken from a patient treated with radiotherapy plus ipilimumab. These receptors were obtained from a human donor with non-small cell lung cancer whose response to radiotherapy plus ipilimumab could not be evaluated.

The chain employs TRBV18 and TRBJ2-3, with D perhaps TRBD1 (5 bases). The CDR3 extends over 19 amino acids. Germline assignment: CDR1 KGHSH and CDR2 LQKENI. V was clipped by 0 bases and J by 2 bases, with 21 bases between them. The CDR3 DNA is TGTGCCAGCTCACCACCTTCTGGACACAGGAATCTAGTCACAGATACGCAGTATTTT. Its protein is CASSPPSGHRNLVTDTQYF.

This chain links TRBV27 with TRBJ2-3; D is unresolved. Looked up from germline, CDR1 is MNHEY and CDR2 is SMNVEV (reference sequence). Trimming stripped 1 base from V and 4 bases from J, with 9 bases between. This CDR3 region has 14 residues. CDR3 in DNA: TGTGCCAGCAGTTTATACCCTAGATCAGATACGCAGTATTTT. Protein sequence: CASSLYPRSDTQYF.

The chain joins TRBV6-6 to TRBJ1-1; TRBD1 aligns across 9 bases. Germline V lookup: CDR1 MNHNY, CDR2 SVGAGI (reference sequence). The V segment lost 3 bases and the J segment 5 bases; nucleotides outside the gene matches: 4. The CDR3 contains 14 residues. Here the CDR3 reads CASSYDRGMTEAFF. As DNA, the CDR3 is TGTGCCAGCAGTTATGACAGGGGGATGACTGAAGCTTTCTTT.

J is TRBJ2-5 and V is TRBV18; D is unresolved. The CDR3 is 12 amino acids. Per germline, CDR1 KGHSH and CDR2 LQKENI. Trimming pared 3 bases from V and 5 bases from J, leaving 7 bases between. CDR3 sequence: CASSPYAETQYF. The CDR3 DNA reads TGTGCCAGCTCACCCTATGCCGAGACCCAGTACTTC.

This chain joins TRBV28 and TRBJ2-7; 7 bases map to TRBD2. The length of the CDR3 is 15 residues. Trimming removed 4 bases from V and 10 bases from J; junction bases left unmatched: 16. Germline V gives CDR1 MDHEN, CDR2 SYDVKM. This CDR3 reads CASSSDLYGTNFQYF. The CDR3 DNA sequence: TGTGCCAGCAGTTCCGACCTATACGGGACTAACTTCCAGTACTTC.

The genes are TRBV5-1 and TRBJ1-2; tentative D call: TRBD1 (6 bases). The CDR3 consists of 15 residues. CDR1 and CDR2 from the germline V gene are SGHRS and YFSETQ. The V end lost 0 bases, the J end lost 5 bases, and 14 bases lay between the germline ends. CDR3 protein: CASSLAGATGYGYTF. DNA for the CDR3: TGCGCCAGCAGCTTGGCCGGCGCTACAGGGTATGGCTACACCTTC. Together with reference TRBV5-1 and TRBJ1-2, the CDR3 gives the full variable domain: KAGVTQTPRYLIKTRGQQVTLSCSPISGHRSVSWYQQTPGQGLQFLFEYFSETQRNKGNFPGRFSGRQFSNSRSEMNVSTLELGDSALYLCASSLAGATGYGYTFGSGTRLTVV.

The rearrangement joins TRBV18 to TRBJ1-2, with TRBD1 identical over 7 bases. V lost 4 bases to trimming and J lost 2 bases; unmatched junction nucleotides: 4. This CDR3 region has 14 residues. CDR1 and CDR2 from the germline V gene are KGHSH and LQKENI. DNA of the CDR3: TGTGCCAGCTCACTGGGCAGGGGGAACTATGGCTACACCTTC. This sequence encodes CASSLGRGNYGYTF.

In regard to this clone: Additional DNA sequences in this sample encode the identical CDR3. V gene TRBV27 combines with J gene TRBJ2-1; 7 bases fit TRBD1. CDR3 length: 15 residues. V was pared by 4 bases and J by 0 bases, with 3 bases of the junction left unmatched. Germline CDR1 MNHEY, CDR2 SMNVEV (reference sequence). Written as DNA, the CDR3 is TGTGCCAGCAGTTCCCGGGACAGCTCCTACAATGAGCAGTTCTTC. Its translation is CASSSRDSSYNEQFF.

Here the CDR3 DNA reads TGTGCCAGTAGTATCCCCGGGACTAGCGGGAGTTACGAGCAGTACTTC. Translating gives CASSIPGTSGSYEQYF. The V gene is TRBV19, the J gene TRBJ2-7, with TRBD2 identical over 14 bases. The ends lost 3 bases at V and 4 bases at J; junction bases unmatched: 5. CDR3 length: 16 amino acids. Looked up from germline, CDR1 is LNHDA and CDR2 is SQIVND (reference sequence).

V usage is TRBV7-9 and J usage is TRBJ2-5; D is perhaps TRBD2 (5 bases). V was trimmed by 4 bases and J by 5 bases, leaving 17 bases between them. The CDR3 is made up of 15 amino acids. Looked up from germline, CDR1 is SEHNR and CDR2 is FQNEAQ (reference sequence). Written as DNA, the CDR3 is TGTGCCAGCAGCTCATTCACCTCCTCGGGGGAGACCCAGTACTTC. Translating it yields CASSSFTSSGETQYF.

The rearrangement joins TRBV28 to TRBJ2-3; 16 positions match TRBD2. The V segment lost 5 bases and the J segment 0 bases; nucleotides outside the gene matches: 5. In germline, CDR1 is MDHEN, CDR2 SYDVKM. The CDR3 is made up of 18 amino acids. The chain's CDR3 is CASSLGLAGGPSTDTQYF. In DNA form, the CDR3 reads TGTGCCAGCAGTCTGGGACTAGCGGGAGGGCCTAGCACAGATACGCAGTATTTT.

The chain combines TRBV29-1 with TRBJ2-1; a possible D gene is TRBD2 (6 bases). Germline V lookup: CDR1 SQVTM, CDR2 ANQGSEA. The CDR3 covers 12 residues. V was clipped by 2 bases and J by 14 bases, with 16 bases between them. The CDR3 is CSVERSTGVKFF. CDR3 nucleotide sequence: TGCAGCGTTGAACGGTCGACGGGAGTGAAGTTCTTC.

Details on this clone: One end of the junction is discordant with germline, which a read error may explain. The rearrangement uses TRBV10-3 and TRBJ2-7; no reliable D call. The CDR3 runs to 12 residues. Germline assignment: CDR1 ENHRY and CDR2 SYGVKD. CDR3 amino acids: CATSLTNYEQYF. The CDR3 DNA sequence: TGTGCCACCAGTCTCACAAACTACGAGCAGTACTTC.

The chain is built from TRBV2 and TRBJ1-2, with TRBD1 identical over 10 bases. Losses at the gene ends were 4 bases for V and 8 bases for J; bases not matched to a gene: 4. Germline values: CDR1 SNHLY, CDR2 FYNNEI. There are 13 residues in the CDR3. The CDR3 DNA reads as TGTGCCAGCAGTGGACAGGGGGCGTTGGGCTACACCTTC. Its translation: CASSGQGALGYTF.

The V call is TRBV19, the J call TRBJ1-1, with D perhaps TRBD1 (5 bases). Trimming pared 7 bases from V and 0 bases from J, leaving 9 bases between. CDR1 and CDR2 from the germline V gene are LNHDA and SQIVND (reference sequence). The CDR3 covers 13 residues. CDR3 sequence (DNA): TGTGCCAGTAAGGACACCTTGAACACTGAAGCTTTCTTT. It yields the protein CASKDTLNTEAFF.

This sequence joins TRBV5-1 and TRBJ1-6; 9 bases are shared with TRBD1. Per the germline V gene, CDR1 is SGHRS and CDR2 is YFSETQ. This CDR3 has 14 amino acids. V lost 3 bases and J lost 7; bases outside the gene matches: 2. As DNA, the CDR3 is TGCGCCAGCAGCTGGGGACAGGGCAATTCACCCCTCCACTTT. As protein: CASSWGQGNSPLHF.

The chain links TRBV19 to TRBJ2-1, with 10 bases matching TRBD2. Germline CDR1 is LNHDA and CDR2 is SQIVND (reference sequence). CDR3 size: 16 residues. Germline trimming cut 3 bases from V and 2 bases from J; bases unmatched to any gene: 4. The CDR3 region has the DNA TGTGCCAGTAGTATTTCCCTAGCGGGGGCCTACAATGAGCAGTTCTTC. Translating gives CASSISLAGAYNEQFF.

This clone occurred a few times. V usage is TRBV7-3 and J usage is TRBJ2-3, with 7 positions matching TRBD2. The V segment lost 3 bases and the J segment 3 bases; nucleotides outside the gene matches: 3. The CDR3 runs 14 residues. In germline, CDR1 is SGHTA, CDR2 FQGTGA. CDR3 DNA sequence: TGTGCCAGCAGCTTTCGGGACTATACAGATACGCAGTATTTT. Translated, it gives CASSFRDYTDTQYF.

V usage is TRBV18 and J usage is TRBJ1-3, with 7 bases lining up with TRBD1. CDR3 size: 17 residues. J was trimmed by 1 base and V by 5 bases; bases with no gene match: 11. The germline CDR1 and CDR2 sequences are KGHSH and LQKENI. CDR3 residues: CASSIPWTGYSGNTIYF. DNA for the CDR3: TGTGCCAGCTCAATCCCTTGGACAGGCTATTCTGGAAACACCATATATTTT.

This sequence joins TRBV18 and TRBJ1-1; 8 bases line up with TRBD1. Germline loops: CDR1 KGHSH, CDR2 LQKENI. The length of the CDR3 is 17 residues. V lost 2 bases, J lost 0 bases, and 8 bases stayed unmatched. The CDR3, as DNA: TGTGCCAGCTCACCAAGGAGGACAGGGAGCATGAACACTGAAGCTTTCTTT. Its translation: CASSPRRTGSMNTEAFF.

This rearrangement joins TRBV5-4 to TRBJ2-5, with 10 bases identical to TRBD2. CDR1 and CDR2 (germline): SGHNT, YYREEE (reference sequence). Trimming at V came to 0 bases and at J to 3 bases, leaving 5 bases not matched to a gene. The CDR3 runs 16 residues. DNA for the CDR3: TGTGCCAGCAGCTTGGGGGGAGCGGGAGGGAAAGAGACCCAGTACTTC. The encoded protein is CASSLGGAGGKETQYF.

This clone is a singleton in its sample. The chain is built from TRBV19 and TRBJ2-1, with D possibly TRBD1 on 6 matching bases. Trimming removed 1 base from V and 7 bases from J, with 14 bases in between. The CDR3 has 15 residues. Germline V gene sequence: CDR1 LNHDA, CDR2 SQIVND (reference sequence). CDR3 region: CASSIAARGMNEQFF. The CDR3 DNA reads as TGTGCCAGTAGTATAGCCGCCAGGGGCATGAATGAGCAGTTCTTC.

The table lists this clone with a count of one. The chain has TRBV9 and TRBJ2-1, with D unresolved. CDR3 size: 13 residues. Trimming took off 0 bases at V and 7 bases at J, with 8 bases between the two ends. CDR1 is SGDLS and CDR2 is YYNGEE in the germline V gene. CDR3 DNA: TGTGCCAGCAGCGTAGGTGTAGAAAATGAGCAGTTCTTC. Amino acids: CASSVGVENEQFF.

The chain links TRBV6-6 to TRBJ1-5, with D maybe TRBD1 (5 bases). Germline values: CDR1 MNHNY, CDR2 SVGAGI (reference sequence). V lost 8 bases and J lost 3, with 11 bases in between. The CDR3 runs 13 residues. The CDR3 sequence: CASYGGANQPQHF. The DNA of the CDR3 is TGTGCCAGCTACGGGGGTGCCAATCAGCCCCAGCATTTT.

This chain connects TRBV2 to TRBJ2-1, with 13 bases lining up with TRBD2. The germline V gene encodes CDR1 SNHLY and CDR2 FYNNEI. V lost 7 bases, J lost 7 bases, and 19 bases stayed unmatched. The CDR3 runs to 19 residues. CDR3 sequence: CASTRGGLAGPLRRNEQFF. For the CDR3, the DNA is TGTGCCAGCACCCGGGGGGGACTAGCGGGACCCCTTAGGAGGAATGAGCAGTTCTTC.

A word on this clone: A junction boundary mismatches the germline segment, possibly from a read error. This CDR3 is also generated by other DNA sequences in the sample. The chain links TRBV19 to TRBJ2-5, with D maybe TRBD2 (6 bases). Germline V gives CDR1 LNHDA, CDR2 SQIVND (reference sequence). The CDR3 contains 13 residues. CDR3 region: CASSSGEVETQYF. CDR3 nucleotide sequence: TGTGCCAGTAGTAGCGGGGAGGTGGAGACTCAGTACTTC. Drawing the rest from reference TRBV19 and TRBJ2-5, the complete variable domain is DGGITQSPKYLFRKEGQNVTLSCEQNLNHDAMYWYRQDPGQGLRLIYYSQIVNDFQKGDIAEGYSVSREKKESFPLTVTSAQKNPTAFYLCASSSGEVETQYFGPGTRLLVL.

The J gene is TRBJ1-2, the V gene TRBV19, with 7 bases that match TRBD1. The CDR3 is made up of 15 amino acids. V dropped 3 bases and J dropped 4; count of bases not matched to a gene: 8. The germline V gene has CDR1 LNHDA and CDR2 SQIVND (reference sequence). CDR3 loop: CASSIGLRGAYGYTF. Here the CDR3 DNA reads TGTGCCAGTAGTATTGGCCTCAGGGGGGCCTATGGCTACACCTTC.

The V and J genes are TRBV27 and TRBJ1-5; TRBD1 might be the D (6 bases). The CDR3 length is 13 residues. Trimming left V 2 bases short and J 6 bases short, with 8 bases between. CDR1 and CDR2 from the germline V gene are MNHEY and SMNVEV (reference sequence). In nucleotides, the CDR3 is TGTGCCAGCAGTTTAGCGGGGGCTCAGCCCCAGCATTTT. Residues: CASSLAGAQPQHF.

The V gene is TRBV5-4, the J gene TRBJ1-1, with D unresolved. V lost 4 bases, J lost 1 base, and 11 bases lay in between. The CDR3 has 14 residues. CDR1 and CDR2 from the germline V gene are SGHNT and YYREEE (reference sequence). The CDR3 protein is CASSPGRGNTEAFF. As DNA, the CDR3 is TGTGCCAGCAGCCCTGGTCGGGGGAACACTGAAGCTTTCTTT.

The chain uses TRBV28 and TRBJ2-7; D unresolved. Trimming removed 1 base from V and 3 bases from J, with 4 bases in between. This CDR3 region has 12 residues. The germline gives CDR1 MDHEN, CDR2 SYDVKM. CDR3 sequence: CASSLSRYEQYF. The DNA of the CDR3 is TGTGCCAGCAGTTTATCCCGCTACGAGCAGTACTTC.